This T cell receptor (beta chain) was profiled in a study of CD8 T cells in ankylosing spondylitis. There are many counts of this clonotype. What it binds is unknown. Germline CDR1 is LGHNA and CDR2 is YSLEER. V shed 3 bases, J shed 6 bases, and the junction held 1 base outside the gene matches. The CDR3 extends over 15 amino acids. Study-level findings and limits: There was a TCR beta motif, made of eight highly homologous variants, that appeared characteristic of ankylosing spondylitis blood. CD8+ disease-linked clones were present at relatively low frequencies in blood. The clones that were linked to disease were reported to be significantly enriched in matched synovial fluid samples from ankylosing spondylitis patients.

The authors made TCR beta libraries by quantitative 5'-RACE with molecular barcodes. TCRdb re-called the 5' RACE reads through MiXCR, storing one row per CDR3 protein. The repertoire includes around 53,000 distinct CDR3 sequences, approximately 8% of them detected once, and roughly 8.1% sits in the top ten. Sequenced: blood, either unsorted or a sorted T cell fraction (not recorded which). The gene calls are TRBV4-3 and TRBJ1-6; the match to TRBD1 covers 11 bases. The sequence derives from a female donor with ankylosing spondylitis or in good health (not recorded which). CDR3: CASSQGTGGNSPLHF. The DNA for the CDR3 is TGCGCCAGCAGCCAGGGGACAGGGGGTAATTCACCCCTCCACTTT.